This is a list of T cell receptor beta chains from one sample in a study of blood T cell repertoires in COVID-19. TCRdb's table, derived via immunoSEQ multiplex PCR, lists solely in-frame clones and lacks some. The sample lists about 330,000 clones, 87% occurring once. Sample: peripheral blood. These receptor sequences come from a man aged 25 to 40 with COVID-19, enrolled during active disease. Each CDR3 is given with its conserved first and last residue. The order of the fields is CDR3 protein, CDR3 DNA, clone size, J gene, V gene, D gene. D genes are given only for firm matches. Rows give clone size only sometimes, using once, few, many, or a class for an expanded clone.

CASSSGGSYNEQFF	TGTGCCAGCAGTTCAGGGGGCTCCTACAATGAGCAGTTCTTC	NA	TRBJ2-1	TRBV28	TRBD1
CATSDPTRTGELFF	TGTGCCACCAGTGATCCCACACGAACCGGGGAGCTGTTTTTT	NA	TRBJ2-2	TRBV24-1	NA
CAWRRGGPYEQYF	TGTGCCTGGAGGCGGGGCGGTCCCTACGAGCAGTACTTC	NA	TRBJ2-7	TRBV30	NA
CASSPPWEGGNEKLFF	TGTGCCAGCAGTCCGCCTTGGGAAGGGGGAAATGAAAAACTGTTTTTT	NA	TRBJ1-4	TRBV28	NA
CASSPGGSGNTIYF	TGTGCCAGCAGCCCCGGGGGATCTGGAAACACCATATATTTT	NA	TRBJ1-3	TRBV7-3	NA
CASSHHGLAGPPSIYEQYF	TGTGCCAGCAGTCACCACGGACTAGCGGGGCCTCCCTCAATCTACGAGCAGTACTTC	NA	TRBJ2-7	TRBV27	TRBD2
CASSYSMQGIHGYTF	TGTGCCAGCAGTTACTCGATGCAGGGGATCCATGGCTACACCTTC	NA	TRBJ1-2	TRBV6-5	NA
CASSLIGQGNTEAFF	TGTGCCAGCAGCTTAATAGGTCAGGGGAACACTGAAGCTTTCTTT	NA	TRBJ1-1	TRBV7-3	NA
CSVGGLAGGKGTGELFF	TGCAGCGTGGGGGGACTAGCGGGAGGGAAGGGGACCGGGGAGCTGTTTTTT	NA	TRBJ2-2	TRBV29-1	TRBD2
CASSPHSPSGRQLLSSYNEQFF	TGTGCCAGCAGCCCACACTCGCCTAGCGGGAGACAACTGTTGAGCTCCTACAATGAGCAGTTCTTC	once	TRBJ2-1	TRBV27	TRBD2
CASSATTGNYNEQFF	TGTGCCAGCAGTGCGACGACAGGTAACTACAATGAGCAGTTCTTC	NA	TRBJ2-1	TRBV6-1	NA
CASRGIRTSGEYNEQFF	TGTGCCAGCAGGGGGATTCGGACTAGCGGGGAGTACAATGAGCAGTTCTTC	few	TRBJ2-1	TRBV7-9	TRBD2
CASSLARAGGNEQFF	TGTGCCAGCAGCTTAGCGAGGGCCGGTGGGAATGAGCAGTTCTTC	NA	TRBJ2-1	TRBV7-6	NA
CASSSDRGPSYEQYF	TGTGCCAGCAGCTCCGACAGGGGGCCGTCCTACGAGCAGTACTTC	NA	TRBJ2-7	TRBV7-9	TRBD1
CASSIPGSANTGELFF	TGTGCCAGTAGTATCCCCGGGTCAGCGAACACCGGGGAGCTGTTTTTT	NA	TRBJ2-2	TRBV19	NA
CASSLVGGPQETQYF	TGTGCCAGCAGCTTAGTCGGGGGACCCCAAGAGACCCAGTACTTC	NA	TRBJ2-5	TRBV11-2	NA
CASSPTSTALYGYTF	TGTGCCAGCAGTCCCACATCGACAGCCCTCTATGGCTACACCTTC	once	TRBJ1-2	TRBV28	NA
CASSQDSTVTNSPLHF	TGTGCCAGCAGCCAAGATAGTACAGTAACTAATTCACCCCTCCACTTT	few	TRBJ1-6	TRBV4-2	NA
CASSQRNAGSGADTQYF	TGTGCCAGCAGCCAAAGAAATGCGGGATCGGGGGCAGATACGCAGTATTTT	NA	TRBJ2-3	TRBV3-1/TRBV3-2	NA
CASSLPGLNEKLFF	TGTGCCAGCAGCTTGCCGGGACTGAATGAAAAACTGTTTTTT	NA	TRBJ1-4	TRBV5-8	NA
CATRIRQALNYGYTF	TGTGCCACCCGGATAAGGCAGGCACTCAACTATGGCTACACCTTC	NA	TRBJ1-2	TRBV19	NA
CASSVEQGLKQFF	TGTGCCAGCAGCGTAGAACAGGGCCTCAAGCAGTTCTTC	NA	TRBJ2-1	TRBV9	NA
CAWTLTSHSYEQYF	TGTGCCTGGACCCTGACATCCCACTCCTACGAGCAGTACTTC	NA	TRBJ2-7	TRBV30	NA
CASSAGTGNYGYTF	TGTGCCAGCAGCGCCGGGACAGGGAACTATGGCTACACCTTC	NA	TRBJ1-2	TRBV2	TRBD1
CASSFGTSETQYF	TGTGCCAGCAGCTTTGGGACATCTGAAACGCAGTATTTT	NA	TRBJ2-3	TRBV7-7	NA
CASSPQEGVDTEAFF	TGTGCCAGCTCACCACAGGAGGGAGTGGACACTGAAGCTTTCTTT	NA	TRBJ1-1	TRBV18	NA
CASSYESGQGSYEQYF	TGTGCCAGCAGTTATGAGTCGGGACAGGGGAGTTACGAGCAGTACTTC	NA	TRBJ2-7	TRBV6-2/TRBV6-3	TRBD1
CASSFRQGGSTDTQYF	TGTGCCAGCAGCTTTCGACAGGGCGGGAGCACAGATACGCAGTATTTT	NA	TRBJ2-3	TRBV7-2	TRBD1
CASSLGTATEGTDTQYF	TGCGCCAGCAGCCTCGGGACAGCCACCGAGGGCACAGATACGCAGTATTTT	few	TRBJ2-3	TRBV4-3	TRBD1
CASGLGFPGTAYEQYF	TGTGCTAGTGGTTTGGGTTTTCCCGGGACAGCCTACGAGCAGTACTTC	NA	TRBJ2-7	TRBV12-5	TRBD1
CASSFVPGQGFEAFF	TGCGCCAGCAGCTTCGTACCGGGACAGGGTTTTGAAGCTTTCTTT	NA	TRBJ1-1	TRBV5-1	TRBD1
CASKRGPYNEQFF	TGTGCCAGCAAGCGGGGACCCTACAATGAGCAGTTCTTC	NA	TRBJ2-1	TRBV12-3/TRBV12-4	TRBD2
CASSPGRDQPQHF	TGTGCCAGCAGCCCAGGGAGGGATCAGCCCCAGCATTTT	NA	TRBJ1-5	TRBV5-6	NA
CASNGGLGDTDTQYF	TGTGCCAGCAACGGAGGGTTGGGGGACACAGATACGCAGTATTTT	few	TRBJ2-3	TRBV11-1	NA
CASSLRTTNTEAFF	TGTGCCAGCAGTTTAAGGACTACGAACACTGAAGCTTTCTTT	once	TRBJ1-1	TRBV28	NA
CASSRTGGTYEQYF	TGTGCCAGCAGTCGGACAGGGGGAACCTACGAGCAGTACTTC	NA	TRBJ2-7	TRBV6-5	TRBD1
CASSSPQEASYEQYF	TGTGCCAGCAGTTCCCCGCAGGAGGCCTCCTACGAGCAGTACTTC	NA	TRBJ2-7	TRBV28	NA
CASSPRDRGYYGYTF	TGTGCCAGCAGCCCACGGGACAGGGGATACTATGGCTACACCTTC	NA	TRBJ1-2	TRBV9	TRBD1
CASSPRFQGAHTEAFF	TGTGCCAGCTCACCACGCTTTCAGGGGGCCCACACTGAAGCTTTCTTT	NA	TRBJ1-1	TRBV18	TRBD1
CASSLEGGRGEQYF	TGCGCCAGCAGCTTGGAGGGCGGCAGGGGCGAGCAGTACTTC	NA	TRBJ2-7	TRBV5-1	NA
CASSTRDRGHYGYTF	TGTGCCAGCAGCACCCGGGACAGGGGACACTATGGCTACACCTTC	NA	TRBJ1-2	TRBV28	TRBD1